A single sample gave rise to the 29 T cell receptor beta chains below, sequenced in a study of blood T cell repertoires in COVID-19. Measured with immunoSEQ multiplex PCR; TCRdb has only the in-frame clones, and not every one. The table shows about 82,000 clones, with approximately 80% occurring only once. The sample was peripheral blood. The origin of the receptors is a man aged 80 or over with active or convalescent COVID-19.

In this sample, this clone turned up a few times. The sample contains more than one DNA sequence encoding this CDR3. The CDR3 DNA sequence: TGCGCCAGCAGCTTTGGACAGGGAGGCACTGAAGCTTTCTTT. Translating gives CASSFGQGGTEAFF. The chain uses TRBV5-1 and TRBJ1-1; TRBD1 matches at 8 bases. V was pared by 2 bases and J by 4 bases, with 4 bases of the junction left unmatched. CDR3 length: 14 residues. CDR1 and CDR2 from the germline V gene are SGHRS and YFSETQ. The full variable domain, in which reference TRBV5-1 and TRBJ1-1 provide the parts outside the CDR3, is KAGVTQTPRYLIKTRGQQVTLSCSPISGHRSVSWYQQTPGQGLQFLFEYFSETQRNKGNFPGRFSGRQFSNSRSEMNVSTLELGDSALYLCASSFGQGGTEAFFGQGTRLTVV.

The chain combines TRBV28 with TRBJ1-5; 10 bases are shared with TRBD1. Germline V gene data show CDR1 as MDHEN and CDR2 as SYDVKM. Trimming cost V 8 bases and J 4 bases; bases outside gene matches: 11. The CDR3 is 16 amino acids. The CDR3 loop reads CASLGRDRGWNQPQHF. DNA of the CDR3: TGTGCCAGCCTGGGACGGGACAGGGGATGGAATCAGCCCCAGCATTTT.

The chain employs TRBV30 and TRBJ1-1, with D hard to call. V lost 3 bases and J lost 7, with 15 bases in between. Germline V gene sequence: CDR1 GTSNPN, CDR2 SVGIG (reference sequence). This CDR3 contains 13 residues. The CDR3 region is CAWRVPSRGEAFF. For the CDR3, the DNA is TGTGCCTGGAGGGTTCCCTCCAGAGGTGAAGCTTTCTTT.

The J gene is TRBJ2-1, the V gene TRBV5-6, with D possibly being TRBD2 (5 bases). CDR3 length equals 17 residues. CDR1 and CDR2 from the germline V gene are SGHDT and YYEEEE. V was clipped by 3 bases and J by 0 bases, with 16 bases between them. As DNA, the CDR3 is TGTGCCAGCAGCTCTATGGAGCGGCGCTACTCCTACAATGAGCAGTTCTTC. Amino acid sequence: CASSSMERRYSYNEQFF.

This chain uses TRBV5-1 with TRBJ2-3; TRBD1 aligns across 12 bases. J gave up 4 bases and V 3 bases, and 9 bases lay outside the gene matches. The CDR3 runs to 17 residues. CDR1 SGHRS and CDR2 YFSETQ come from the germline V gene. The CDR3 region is CASSYAGQGAGSDTQYF. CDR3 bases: TGCGCCAGCAGCTATGCGGGACAGGGGGCTGGCTCAGATACGCAGTATTTT.

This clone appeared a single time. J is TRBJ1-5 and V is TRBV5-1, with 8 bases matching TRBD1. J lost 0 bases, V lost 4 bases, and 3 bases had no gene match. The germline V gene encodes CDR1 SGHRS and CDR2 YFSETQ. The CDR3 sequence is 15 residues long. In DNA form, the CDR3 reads TGCGCCAGCAGCCCGACAGGGGATAGCAATCAGCCCCAGCATTTT. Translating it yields CASSPTGDSNQPQHF.

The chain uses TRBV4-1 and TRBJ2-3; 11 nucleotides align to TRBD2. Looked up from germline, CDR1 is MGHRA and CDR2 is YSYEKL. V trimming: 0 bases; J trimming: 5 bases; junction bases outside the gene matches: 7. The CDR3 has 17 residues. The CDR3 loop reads CASSQDVTSGSRDTQYF. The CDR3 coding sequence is TGCGCCAGCAGCCAAGACGTAACTAGCGGGAGTCGAGATACGCAGTATTTT.

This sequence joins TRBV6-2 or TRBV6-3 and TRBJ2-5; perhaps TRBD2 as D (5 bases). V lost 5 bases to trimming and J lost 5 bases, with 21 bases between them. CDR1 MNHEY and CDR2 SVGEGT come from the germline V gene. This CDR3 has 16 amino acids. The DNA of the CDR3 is TGTGCCAGCAGTCATGGAAAGACCATCTCGGGGGAGACCCAGTACTTC. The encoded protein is CASSHGKTISGETQYF.

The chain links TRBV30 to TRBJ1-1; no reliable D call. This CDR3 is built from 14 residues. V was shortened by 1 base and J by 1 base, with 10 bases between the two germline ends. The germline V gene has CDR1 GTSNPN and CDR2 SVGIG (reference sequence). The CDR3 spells CAWSAGIPNTEAFF. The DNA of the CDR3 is TGTGCCTGGAGTGCGGGGATTCCGAACACTGAAGCTTTCTTT.

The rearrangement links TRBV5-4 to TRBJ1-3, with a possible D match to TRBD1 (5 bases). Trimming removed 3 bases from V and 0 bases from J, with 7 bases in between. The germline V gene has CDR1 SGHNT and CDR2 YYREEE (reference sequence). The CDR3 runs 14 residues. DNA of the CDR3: TGTGCCAGCAGCTCTGACAGCTCTGGAAACACCATATATTTT. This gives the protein CASSSDSSGNTIYF.

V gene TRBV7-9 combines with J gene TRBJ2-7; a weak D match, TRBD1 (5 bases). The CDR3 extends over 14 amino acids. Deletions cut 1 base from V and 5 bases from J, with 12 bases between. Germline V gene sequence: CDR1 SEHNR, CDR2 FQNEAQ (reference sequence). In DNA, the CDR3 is TGTGCCAGCAGCTTAGGGGGTGGGGCGGACGAGCAGTACGTC. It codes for CASSLGGGADEQYV.

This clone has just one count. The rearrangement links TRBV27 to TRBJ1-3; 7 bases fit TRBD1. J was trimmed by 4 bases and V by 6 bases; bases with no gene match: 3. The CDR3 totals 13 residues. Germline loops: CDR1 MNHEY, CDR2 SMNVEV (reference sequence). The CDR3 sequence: CASSDRAGNTIYF. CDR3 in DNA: TGTGCCAGCAGCGACAGGGCCGGAAACACCATATATTTT.

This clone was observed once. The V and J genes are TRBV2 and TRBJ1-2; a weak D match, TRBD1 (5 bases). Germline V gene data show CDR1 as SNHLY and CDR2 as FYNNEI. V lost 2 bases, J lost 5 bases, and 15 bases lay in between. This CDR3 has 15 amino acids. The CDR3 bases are TGTGCCAGCAGTGAATCTACCCTCAGGGTTTATGGCTACACCTTC. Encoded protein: CASSESTLRVYGYTF.

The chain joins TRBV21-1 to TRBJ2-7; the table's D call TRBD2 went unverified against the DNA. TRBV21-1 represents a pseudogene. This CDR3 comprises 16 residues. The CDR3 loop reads CASSKAPERFSYEQYV. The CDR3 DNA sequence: TGTGCCAGCAGCAAAGCCCCCGAACGGTTCTCCTACGAGCAGTACGTC.

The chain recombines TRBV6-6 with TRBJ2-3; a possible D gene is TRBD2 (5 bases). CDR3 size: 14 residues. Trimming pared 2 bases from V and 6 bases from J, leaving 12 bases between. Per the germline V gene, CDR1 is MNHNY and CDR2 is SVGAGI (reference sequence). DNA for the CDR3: TGTGCCAGCAGTTACAACCCCCGGAGGGATACGCAGTATTTT. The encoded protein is CASSYNPRRDTQYF.

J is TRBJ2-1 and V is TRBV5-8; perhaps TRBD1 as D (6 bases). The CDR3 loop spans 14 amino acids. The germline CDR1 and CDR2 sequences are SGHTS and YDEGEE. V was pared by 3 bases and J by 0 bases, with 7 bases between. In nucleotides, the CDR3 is TGTGCCAGCAGCTCGGACAGCTCCTACAATGAGCAGTTCTTC. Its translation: CASSSDSSYNEQFF. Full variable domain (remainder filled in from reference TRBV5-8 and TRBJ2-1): EAGVTQSPTHLIKTRGQQATLRCSPISGHTSVYWYQQALGLGLQFLLWYDEGEERNRGNFPPRFSGRQFPNYSSELNVNALELEDSALYLCASSSDSSYNEQFFGPGTRLTVL.

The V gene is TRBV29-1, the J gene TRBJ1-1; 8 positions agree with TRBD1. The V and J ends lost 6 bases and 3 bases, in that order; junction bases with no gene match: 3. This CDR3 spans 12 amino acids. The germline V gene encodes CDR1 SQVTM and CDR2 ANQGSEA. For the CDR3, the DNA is TGCAGCGTAACAGGGGGGTACACTGAAGCTTTCTTT. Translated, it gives CSVTGGYTEAFF. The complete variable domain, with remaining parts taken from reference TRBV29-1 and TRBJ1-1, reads SAVISQKPSRDICQRGTSLTIQCQVDSQVTMMFWYRQQPGQSLTLIATANQGSEATYESGFVIDKFPISRPNLTFSTLTVSNMSPEDSSIYLCSVTGGYTEAFFGQGTRLTVV.

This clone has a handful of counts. CDR3 sequence reads: CASSRAGSGYGYTF. CDR3 coding DNA: TGTGCCAGCAGTCGAGCAGGGTCGGGCTATGGCTACACCTTC. The genes are TRBV28 and TRBJ1-2; D might be TRBD1 (5 bases). Deletions cut 5 bases from V and 4 bases from J, with 14 bases between. Germline V lookup: CDR1 MDHEN, CDR2 SYDVKM. There are 14 residues in the CDR3.

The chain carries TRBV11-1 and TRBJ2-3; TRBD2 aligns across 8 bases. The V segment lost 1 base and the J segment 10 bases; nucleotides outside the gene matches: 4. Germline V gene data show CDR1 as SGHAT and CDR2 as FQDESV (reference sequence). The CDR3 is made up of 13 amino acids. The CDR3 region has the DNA TGTGCCAGCAGCTTAGTGGGACTAGGGGCGCAGTATTTT. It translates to CASSLVGLGAQYF. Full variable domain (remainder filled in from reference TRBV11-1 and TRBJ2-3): EAEVAQSPRYKITEKSQAVAFWCDPISGHATLYWYRQILGQGPELLVQFQDESVVDDSQLPKDRFSAERLKGVDSTLKIQPAELGDSAMYLCASSLVGLGAQYFGPGTRLTVL.

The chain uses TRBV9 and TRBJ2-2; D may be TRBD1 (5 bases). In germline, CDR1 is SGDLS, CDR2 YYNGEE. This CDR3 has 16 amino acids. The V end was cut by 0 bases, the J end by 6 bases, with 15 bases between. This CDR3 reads CASSVEAGNMAGELFF. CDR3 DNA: TGTGCCAGCAGCGTAGAGGCAGGGAATATGGCCGGGGAGCTGTTTTTT.

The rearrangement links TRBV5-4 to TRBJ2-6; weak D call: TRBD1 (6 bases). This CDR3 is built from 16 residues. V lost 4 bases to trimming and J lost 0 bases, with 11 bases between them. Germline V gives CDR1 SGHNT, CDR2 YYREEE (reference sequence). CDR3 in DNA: TGTGCCAGCAGCGTACCAGGGGTCTCTGGGGCCAACGTCCTGACTTTC. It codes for CASSVPGVSGANVLTF.

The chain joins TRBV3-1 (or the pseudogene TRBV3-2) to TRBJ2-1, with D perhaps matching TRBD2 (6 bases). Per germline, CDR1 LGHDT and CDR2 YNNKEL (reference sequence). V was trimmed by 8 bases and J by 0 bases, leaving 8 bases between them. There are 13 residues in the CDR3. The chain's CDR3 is CASGGSSYNEQFF. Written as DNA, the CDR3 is TGTGCCAGCGGGGGGAGCTCCTACAATGAGCAGTTCTTC.

The CDR3 reads CASSEWGGDGNQPQHF. The CDR3 DNA sequence: TGTGCCAGCAGTGAATGGGGCGGCGATGGCAATCAGCCCCAGCATTTT. The chain carries TRBV25-1 and TRBJ1-5; tentative D call: TRBD1 (5 bases). The CDR3 covers 16 residues. Germline CDR1 is MGHDK and CDR2 is SYGVNS. V dropped 1 base and J dropped 2 bases, with 12 bases sitting between them.

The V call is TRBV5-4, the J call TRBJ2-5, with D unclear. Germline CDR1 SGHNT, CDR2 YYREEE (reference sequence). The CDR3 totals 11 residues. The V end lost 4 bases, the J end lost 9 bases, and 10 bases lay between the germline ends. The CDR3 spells CASSNTQAQYF. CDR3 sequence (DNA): TGTGCCAGCAGCAATACCCAGGCCCAGTACTTC.

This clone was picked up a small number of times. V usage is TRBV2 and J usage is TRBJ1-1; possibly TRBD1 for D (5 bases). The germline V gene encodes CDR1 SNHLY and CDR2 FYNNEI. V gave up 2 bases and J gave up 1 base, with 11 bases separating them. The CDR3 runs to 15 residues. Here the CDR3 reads CASSEIRGTNTEAFF. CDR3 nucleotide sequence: TGTGCCAGCAGTGAAATTAGGGGTACGAACACTGAAGCTTTCTTT.

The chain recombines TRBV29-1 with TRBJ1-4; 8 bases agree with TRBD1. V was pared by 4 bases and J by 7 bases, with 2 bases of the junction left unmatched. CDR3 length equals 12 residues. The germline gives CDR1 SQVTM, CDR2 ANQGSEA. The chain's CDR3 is CSVGTGGEKLFF. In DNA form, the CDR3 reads TGCAGCGTTGGTACAGGGGGTGAAAAACTGTTTTTT.

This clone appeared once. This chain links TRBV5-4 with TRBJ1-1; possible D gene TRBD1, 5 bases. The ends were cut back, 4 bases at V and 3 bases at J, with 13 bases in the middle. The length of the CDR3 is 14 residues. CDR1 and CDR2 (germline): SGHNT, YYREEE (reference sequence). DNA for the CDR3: TGTGCCAGCAGCCGGGACTTGCGGGACACTGAAGCTTTCTTT. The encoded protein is CASSRDLRDTEAFF.

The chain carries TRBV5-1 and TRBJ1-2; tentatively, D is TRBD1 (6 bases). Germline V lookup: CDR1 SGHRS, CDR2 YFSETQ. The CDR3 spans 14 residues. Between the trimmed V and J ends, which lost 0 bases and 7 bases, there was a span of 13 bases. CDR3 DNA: TGCGCCAGCAGCTTGGAGACACTCAGGGGTGGCTACACCTTC. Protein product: CASSLETLRGGYTF.

DNA for the CDR3: TGTGCCAGTATCCCGGCAGGGAGGAATCAGCCCCAGCATTTT. Translating it yields CASIPAGRNQPQHF. The chain combines TRBV19 with TRBJ1-5, with D possibly being TRBD1 (5 bases). Trimming took 7 bases from V and 4 from J, leaving 14 bases between them. Looked up from germline, CDR1 is LNHDA and CDR2 is SQIVND (reference sequence). CDR3 length equals 14 residues.